The 29 T cell receptor beta chains below come from one sample, sequenced in a study of T-cell memory formation after mild COVID-19. TCRdb itself ran the 5' RACE reads through MiXCR, one entry per CDR3 protein. The sample gives hundreds of thousands of distinct CDR3 sequences, roughly 20% of which show up once; 8.4% is in the top ten. Sequenced sample: PBMCs or a T cell subset sorted from them (not recorded which). These receptors originate from an adult woman who had mild COVID-19 (a few samples of this study predate the infection). Cell type and time point are not known.

This chain uses TRBV7-6 with TRBJ2-1, with D possibly matching TRBD2 (7 bases). The germline V gene encodes CDR1 SGHVS and CDR2 FNYEAQ. The CDR3 length is 14 residues. V lost 8 bases, J lost 0 bases, and 11 bases lay in between. The CDR3 DNA reads TGTGCCAGCCGGGGGGCAGACTCCTACAATGAGCAGTTCTTC. As protein: CASRGADSYNEQFF. Filled out from reference TRBV7-6 and TRBJ2-1, the complete variable domain reads GAGVSQSPRYKVTKRGQDVALRCDPISGHVSLYWYRQALGQGPEFLTYFNYEAQQDKSGLPNDRFSAERPEGSISTLTIQRTEQRDSAMYRCASRGADSYNEQFFGPGTRLTVL.

V is TRBV12-3 or TRBV12-4 and J is TRBJ2-2; D gene ambiguous. Trimming pared 3 bases from V and 0 bases from J, leaving 14 bases between. The CDR3 extends over 17 amino acids. CDR3 coding DNA: TGTGCCAGCAGTTTGGTCCCACTTATCGCGAACACCGGGGAGCTGTTTTTT. This translates into CASSLVPLIANTGELFF.

Only a few counts were recorded for this clonotype. V gene TRBV4-1 combines with J gene TRBJ2-7, with D perhaps TRBD1 (5 bases). Germline-derived CDR1 and CDR2 are MGHRA and YSYEKL. V was clipped by 0 bases and J by 5 bases, with 14 bases between them. This CDR3 has 15 amino acids. In DNA, the CDR3 is TGCGCCAGCAGCCAAGATTGGGGCGGTATGGACGAGCAGTACTTC. Translating it yields CASSQDWGGMDEQYF.

The chain combines TRBV9 with TRBJ2-2; D gene uncertain. V was cut by 3 bases and J by 4 bases, with 13 bases left in between. The germline CDR1 and CDR2 sequences are SGDLS and YYNGEE. The length of the CDR3 is 15 residues. CDR3 nucleotide sequence: TGTGCCAGCAGCGCCCTTCAGTCCATCACCGGGGAGCTGTTTTTT. The encoded protein is CASSALQSITGELFF.

This clonotype appeared many times. The chain employs TRBV5-1 and TRBJ2-5, with TRBD1 matching over 8 bases. The germline V gene encodes CDR1 SGHRS and CDR2 YFSETQ. The CDR3 sequence is 14 residues long. Trimming at V came to 4 bases and at J to 3 bases, leaving 5 bases not matched to a gene. The CDR3 DNA reads TGCGCCAGCAGCATACAGGGGGAGGAAGAGACCCAGTACTTC. Translating it yields CASSIQGEEETQYF.

This rearrangement joins TRBV29-1 to TRBJ1-5; D is uncertain. Germline V gene data show CDR1 as SQVTM and CDR2 as ANQGSEA. V gave up 2 bases and J gave up 11 bases, with 10 bases separating them. This CDR3 comprises 11 residues. The CDR3 DNA follows: TGCAGCGTTGAAATAGGAGGTGCCCAGCATTTT. It yields the protein CSVEIGGAQHF. The whole variable domain, filled in from reference TRBV29-1 and TRBJ1-5, reads SAVISQKPSRDICQRGTSLTIQCQVDSQVTMMFWYRQQPGQSLTLIATANQGSEATYESGFVIDKFPISRPNLTFSTLTVSNMSPEDSSIYLCSVEIGGAQHFGDGTRLSIL.

This chain connects TRBV6-4 to TRBJ1-2; 7 bases match TRBD1. There are 16 residues in the CDR3. With V trimmed by 6 bases and J by 0 bases, 10 bases remained unmatched. Germline lookup yields CDR1 MRHNA and CDR2 SNTAGT. The CDR3, as DNA: TGTGCCAGCAGGCCGTCGGGACAGATTTCTAACTATGGCTACACCTTC. Translating gives CASRPSGQISNYGYTF.

This rearrangement joins TRBV3-1 to TRBJ2-7; D call uncertain. The CDR3 extends over 13 amino acids. The ends were cut back, 5 bases at V and 5 bases at J, with 13 bases in the middle. The germline V gene encodes CDR1 LGHDT and CDR2 YNNKEL (reference sequence). This CDR3 reads CASSFRALDEQYF. The CDR3 DNA is TGTGCCAGCAGCTTTAGGGCCTTAGACGAGCAGTACTTC.

This clonotype was seen ten or more times. The genes are TRBV12-3 or TRBV12-4 and TRBJ1-1; D gene uncertain. CDR3 length: 15 amino acids. V was clipped by 2 bases and J by 6 bases, with 16 bases between them. The DNA of the CDR3 is TGTGCCAGCAGTTTAAATGGGATTACTCGGGCTGAAGCTTTCTTT. It encodes CASSLNGITRAEAFF.

This clonotype was recorded many times. The chain couples TRBV7-9 to TRBJ2-7; 7 bases fit TRBD1. Germline V gives CDR1 SEHNR, CDR2 FQNEAQ (reference sequence). Germline trimming cut 8 bases from V and 2 bases from J; bases unmatched to any gene: 9. This CDR3 region has 14 residues. The CDR3 sequence: CASGETGPAYEQYF. CDR3 in DNA: TGTGCCAGCGGGGAGACAGGGCCAGCCTACGAGCAGTACTTC.

The chain is built from TRBV5-1 and TRBJ2-7; D gene uncertain. V lost 0 bases and J 3 bases, leaving 22 bases between the germline ends. The CDR3 is 18 amino acids. Germline CDR1 is SGHRS and CDR2 is YFSETQ. CDR3 protein: CASSLVPTERSVRYEQYF. CDR3 DNA: TGCGCCAGCAGCTTGGTACCGACGGAAAGGTCGGTACGCTACGAGCAGTACTTC.

J is TRBJ2-5 and V is TRBV15; 10 bases are shared with TRBD2. CDR3 length: 15 residues. The J segment lost 5 bases and the V segment lost 5 bases, leaving 8 bases of the junction unmatched. Germline V gives CDR1 LNHNV, CDR2 YYDKDF (reference sequence). The CDR3 region is CATSDGTSGVETQYF. The CDR3 nucleotides are TGTGCCACCAGCGACGGAACTAGCGGGGTTGAGACCCAGTACTTC.

Worth noting for this clonotype: A read error may account for a junction end that differs from germline. V gene TRBV6-2 or TRBV6-3 combines with J gene TRBJ1-3; D is possibly TRBD1 (5 bases). Germline V gives CDR1 MNHEY, CDR2 SVGEGT. CDR3 length: 13 residues. The CDR3 loop is CASSFVDRPFISF. The CDR3, as DNA: TGTGCCAGCAGTTTCGTCGACAGACCATTCATCTCTTTT.

The chain combines TRBV11-3 with TRBJ1-2; D uncertain. CDR1 and CDR2 from the germline V gene are SGHNT and YENEEA. Trimming left V 0 bases short and J 11 bases short, with 19 bases between. The CDR3 is made up of 15 amino acids. The CDR3 DNA sequence: TGTGCCAGCAGCTTAGATCAAAGAGGGTCCTTGAAGTACACCTTC. Translating gives CASSLDQRGSLKYTF.

The chain combines TRBV12-3 or TRBV12-4 with TRBJ2-7; D is unresolved. The CDR3 sequence is 13 residues long. Trimming took off 1 base at V and 5 bases at J, with 9 bases between the two ends. For the CDR3, the DNA is TGTGCCAGCAGTTTAGTAGGGTCCAACGAGCAGTACTTC. It encodes CASSLVGSNEQYF.

This clonotype was detected a few times. The chain combines TRBV19 with TRBJ2-7, with 8 bases lining up with TRBD1. After removal of 3 bases from V and 3 bases from J, the junction contained 7 bases not matched to a gene. This CDR3 is built from 15 residues. In germline, CDR1 is LNHDA, CDR2 SQIVND (reference sequence). The chain's CDR3 is CASSMPGTGGYEQYF. CDR3 bases: TGTGCCAGTAGTATGCCCGGGACAGGCGGCTACGAGCAGTACTTC.

The J gene is TRBJ2-5, the V gene TRBV5-1; tentatively, D is TRBD1 (5 bases). Germline values: CDR1 SGHRS, CDR2 YFSETQ. With 3 bases removed from V and 7 bases from J, the gap between germline ends came to 16 bases. The length of the CDR3 is 14 residues. CDR3 nucleotides: TGCGCCAGCAGCTCTGGGGCTACGCCCCCGACCCAGTACTTC. Translation gives CASSSGATPPTQYF.

The chain couples TRBV12-3 or TRBV12-4 to TRBJ1-2, with D perhaps matching TRBD1 (5 bases). V was clipped by 6 bases and J by 8 bases, with 16 bases between them. This CDR3 contains 13 residues. The CDR3 DNA sequence: TGTGCCAGCAGCCAACGGGGGATGAGGGGCTACACCTTC. Translated, it gives CASSQRGMRGYTF.

The CDR3 nucleotides read TGTGCCAGCAGTTCGGGGACAGGGGGCGACGAGCAGTACTTC. It translates to CASSSGTGGDEQYF. The rearrangement joins TRBV27 to TRBJ2-7; 12 positions match TRBD1. The V and J ends lost 4 bases and 5 bases, in that order; junction bases with no gene match: 3. The CDR3 totals 14 residues. Germline CDR1 and CDR2: MNHEY and SMNVEV (reference sequence).

This clonotype was recorded a few times. The chain carries TRBV30 and TRBJ1-2; no definite D call. Germline CDR1 is GTSNPN and CDR2 is SVGIG (reference sequence). CDR3 size: 15 residues. Between the trimmed V and J ends, which lost 0 bases and 2 bases, there was a span of 13 bases. The CDR3 region has the DNA TGTGCCTGGAGTGTACAACAGCTTCCAAACTATGGCTACACCTTC. It specifies CAWSVQQLPNYGYTF.

At least ten counts were recorded for this clonotype. This chain joins TRBV5-1 and TRBJ1-2, with 7 bases lining up with TRBD1. CDR1 is SGHRS and CDR2 is YFSETQ in the germline V gene. The V gene end was trimmed by 0 bases and the J gene end by 3 bases; junction bases not matched to a gene: 2. The CDR3 is made up of 14 amino acids. This CDR3 reads CASSLDRGDYGYTF. The CDR3 coding sequence is TGCGCCAGCAGCTTGGACAGGGGCGACTATGGCTACACCTTC. Variable domain in full (rest from reference TRBV5-1 and TRBJ1-2): KAGVTQTPRYLIKTRGQQVTLSCSPISGHRSVSWYQQTPGQGLQFLFEYFSETQRNKGNFPGRFSGRQFSNSRSEMNVSTLELGDSALYLCASSLDRGDYGYTFGSGTRLTVV.

The chain carries TRBV14 and TRBJ2-7; maybe TRBD2 (7 bases). The CDR3 is made up of 15 amino acids. The germline gives CDR1 SGHDN, CDR2 FVKESK. V dropped 1 base and J dropped 6 bases, with 16 bases sitting between them. For the CDR3, the DNA is TGTGCCAGCAGCCAAGCGGCGGGGGCCCCTCTCGAGCAGTACTTC. Its protein product is CASSQAAGAPLEQYF.

This clonotype was counted only a few times. The chain carries TRBV6-2 or TRBV6-3 and TRBJ2-1; 12 bases are a match to TRBD2. The trim removed 6 bases at V and 7 bases at J, leaving 7 bases unmatched. This CDR3 is built from 15 residues. Germline CDR1 is MNHEY and CDR2 is SVGEGT. In DNA, the CDR3 is TGTGCCAGCAGACCGACTAGCGGGAGTTTAAATGAGCAGTTCTTC. Its protein product is CASRPTSGSLNEQFF.

The J gene is TRBJ1-2, the V gene TRBV5-1; 8 positions agree with TRBD1. With V trimmed by 6 bases and J by 4 bases, 17 bases remained unmatched. CDR1 and CDR2 from the germline V gene are SGHRS and YFSETQ. This CDR3 contains 17 residues. DNA for the CDR3: TGCGCCAGCACCCAAGACCCGGGACAGGCATTTGTCTATGGCTACACCTTC. This gives the protein CASTQDPGQAFVYGYTF. The entire variable domain, with the rest obtained from reference TRBV5-1 and TRBJ1-2, is as follows: KAGVTQTPRYLIKTRGQQVTLSCSPISGHRSVSWYQQTPGQGLQFLFEYFSETQRNKGNFPGRFSGRQFSNSRSEMNVSTLELGDSALYLCASTQDPGQAFVYGYTFGSGTRLTVV.

This clonotype showed up just a few times. The genes are TRBV3-1 and TRBJ2-7, with D maybe TRBD1 (6 bases). This CDR3 has 14 amino acids. The V gene lost 6 bases and the J gene lost 0 bases, with 12 bases spanning the gap. Germline V gene sequence: CDR1 LGHDT, CDR2 YNNKEL (reference sequence). The CDR3 is CASRSQGRSYEQYF. The CDR3 nucleotides are TGTGCCAGCAGGTCACAGGGCCGCTCCTACGAGCAGTACTTC.

The CDR3: CASSESEGSYEQYF. The CDR3 DNA follows: TGTGCCAGCAGTGAATCCGAGGGCTCCTACGAGCAGTACTTC. The genes are TRBV25-1 and TRBJ2-7; possible D gene TRBD2, 5 bases. CDR1 is MGHDK and CDR2 is SYGVNS in the germline V gene. The CDR3 is 14 residues long. Trimming stripped 1 base from V and 0 bases from J, with 7 bases between.

This chain connects TRBV11-2 to TRBJ1-2, with TRBD1 matching 9 bases. The junction had 9 bases not matched to a gene; V was cut back by 4 bases and J by 3 bases. Germline V lookup: CDR1 SGHAT, CDR2 FQNNGV. There are 16 residues in the CDR3. The CDR3 protein is CASSSPRTGVDYGYTF. The CDR3 region has the DNA TGTGCCAGCAGCTCTCCGCGGACAGGGGTTGACTATGGCTACACCTTC.

This chain joins TRBV6-5 and TRBJ2-5; TRBD1 matches 7 bases. CDR3 length: 14 amino acids. The V segment lost 2 bases and the J segment 5 bases; nucleotides outside the gene matches: 5. CDR1 and CDR2 from the germline V gene are MNHEY and SVGAGI. The CDR3, as DNA: TGTGCCAGCAGTTACGAAGGGGGCGCGGAGACCCAGTACTTC. As protein: CASSYEGGAETQYF.

This clonotype was detected many times. The chain uses TRBV3-1 and TRBJ1-1; 8 bases fit TRBD1. Trimming at V came to 3 bases and at J to 0 bases, leaving 9 bases not matched to a gene. Germline V lookup: CDR1 LGHDT, CDR2 YNNKEL (reference sequence). The CDR3 sequence is 17 residues long. As DNA, the CDR3 is TGTGCCAGCAGCCAGGGTAATGGACAGGGCATGAACACTGAAGCTTTCTTT. This sequence encodes CASSQGNGQGMNTEAFF. Full variable domain (remainder filled in from reference TRBV3-1 and TRBJ1-1): DTAVSQTPKYLVTQMGNDKSIKCEQNLGHDTMYWYKQDSKKFLKIMFSYNNKELIINETVPNRFSPKSPDKAHLNLHINSLELGDSAVYFCASSQGNGQGMNTEAFFGQGTRLTVV.